These 6 T cell receptor beta chains originate from one sample sequenced in a study of blood T cell repertoires in COVID-19. Data came from immunoSEQ multiplex PCR; TCRdb stores just in-frame clones and leaves some out. The sample lists approximately 250,000 clones, 80% to 90% occurring once. The sequenced sample was PBMCs or T cells enriched from blood (not recorded which). These receptor sequences come from a woman younger than 45 with acute COVID-19.

J is TRBJ2-7 and V is TRBV2, with 7 bases aligning to TRBD2. Looked up from germline, CDR1 is SNHLY and CDR2 is FYNNEI. CDR3 size: 15 residues. V dropped 2 bases and J dropped 8; count of bases not matched to a gene: 12. The CDR3 sequence: CASSENLAAGSQQYF. The CDR3 DNA sequence: TGTGCCAGCAGTGAAAATCTAGCGGCGGGCTCTCAGCAGTACTTC.

The chain employs TRBV28 and TRBJ1-2; unclear D gene. V was pared by 4 bases and J by 8 bases, with 8 bases between. From germline, CDR1 is MDHEN and CDR2 SYDVKM. The CDR3 totals 11 residues. CDR3 DNA: TGTGCCAGCAGTTCCCTCTACGGCTACACCTTC. This encodes CASSSLYGYTF.

This clone has a handful of counts. The chain uses TRBV25-1 and TRBJ1-6; no reliable D call. The V gene's germline CDR1 is MGHDK and CDR2 SYGVNS. This CDR3 is 13 amino acids long. Deletions cut 5 bases from V and 9 bases from J, with 11 bases between. CDR3 coding DNA: TGTGCCAGCAGTAAACCGGGGAGTTCACCCCTCCACTTT. It encodes CASSKPGSSPLHF.

DNA for the CDR3: TGCAGCGTTGAAGACTCGGTATCCGGGAGGGCTGGCGGGGAGCTGTTTTTT. It specifies CSVEDSVSGRAGGELFF. The chain uses TRBV29-1 and TRBJ2-2; TRBD2 agrees at 8 bases. CDR1 is SQVTM, CDR2 ANQGSEA, per germline. The CDR3 length is 17 residues. Trimming removed 0 bases from V and 7 bases from J; junction bases left unmatched: 13.

On this clone: In the same sample, other DNA sequences code for this CDR3. The chain recombines TRBV6-5 with TRBJ2-7, with 8 bases matching TRBD2. Germline lookup yields CDR1 MNHEY and CDR2 SVGAGI. Trimming took 4 bases from V and 2 from J; bases not matched to a gene: 4. There are 14 residues in the CDR3. The CDR3 sequence is CASSLAGGPYEQYF. The CDR3 DNA follows: TGTGCCAGCAGTTTGGCGGGAGGACCCTACGAGCAGTACTTC.

J is TRBJ2-3 and V is TRBV27; 10 bases are a match to TRBD2. Germline lookup yields CDR1 MNHEY and CDR2 SMNVEV (reference sequence). V was pared by 0 bases and J by 1 base, with 16 bases of the junction left unmatched. The CDR3 contains 21 residues. The DNA for the CDR3 is TGTGCCAGCAGTTTATCCCCTAGGGGGTGGGTAGCGGGGGGATGCACAGATACGCAGTATTTT. It translates to CASSLSPRGWVAGGCTDTQYF.